These 9 T cell receptor beta chains originate from one sample sequenced in a study of T cell responses to AZD1222 COVID-19 vaccine. Clones were read by immunoSEQ multiplex PCR, and TCRdb kept only the in-frame ones, dropping some. The data show roughly 100,000 clones, 86% seen once. The source material was peripheral blood, sampled on day 0 of AZD1222 vaccination. The source is an adult in good health.

A single count supports this clone. The chain is built from TRBV11-2 and TRBJ2-7, with D perhaps TRBD1 (6 bases). Per germline, CDR1 SGHAT and CDR2 FQNNGV. V lost 0 bases to trimming and J lost 3 bases, with 12 bases between them. This CDR3 spans 15 amino acids. CDR3 region: CASSLDRNRVYEQYF. The CDR3 nucleotides read TGTGCCAGCAGCTTAGATCGCAACAGGGTCTACGAGCAGTACTTC.

This chain connects TRBV18 to TRBJ1-5, with 7 nucleotides matching TRBD1. CDR3 length equals 15 residues. J lost 0 bases, V lost 5 bases, and 4 bases had no gene match. Germline CDR1 KGHSH, CDR2 LQKENI. CDR3 nucleotide sequence: TGTGCCAGCTCAACCACAGGGGTTAGCAATCAGCCCCAGCATTTT. Protein sequence: CASSTTGVSNQPQHF.

V usage is TRBV3-1 (or the pseudogene TRBV3-2) and J usage is TRBJ2-5; 9 bases map to TRBD2. V lost 0 bases, J lost 3 bases, and 5 bases stayed unmatched. The CDR3 contains 16 residues. The germline gives CDR1 LGHDT, CDR2 YNNKEL (reference sequence). Here the CDR3 DNA reads TGTGCCAGCAGCCAAGAATTAGCGGGGGTAAAAGAGACCCAGTACTTC. This codes for CASSQELAGVKETQYF.

The chain couples TRBV7-8 to TRBJ2-7; TRBD2 matches 7 bases. CDR3 length: 17 amino acids. J gave up 2 bases and V 0 bases, and 10 bases lay outside the gene matches. Germline V CDR1 and CDR2: SGHVS, FQNEAQ. The CDR3 loop is CASSLAKVGGRAYEQYF. The CDR3 DNA sequence: TGTGCCAGCAGCTTAGCTAAGGTGGGAGGGAGGGCCTACGAGCAGTACTTC.

The CDR3 coding sequence is TGCGCCAGCAGCTTCGGCAGCCCCTACGAGCAGTACTTC. It encodes CASSFGSPYEQYF. This chain links TRBV5-1 with TRBJ2-7; D gene ambiguous. Germline V gene data show CDR1 as SGHRS and CDR2 as YFSETQ. The CDR3 length is 13 residues. Trimming left V 2 bases short and J 2 bases short, with 8 bases between. Variable domain in full (rest from reference TRBV5-1 and TRBJ2-7): KAGVTQTPRYLIKTRGQQVTLSCSPISGHRSVSWYQQTPGQGLQFLFEYFSETQRNKGNFPGRFSGRQFSNSRSEMNVSTLELGDSALYLCASSFGSPYEQYFGPGTRLTVT.

The chain uses TRBV3-1 (or the pseudogene TRBV3-2) and TRBJ1-5, with 9 bases aligning to TRBD1. The CDR3 has 15 amino acids. Germline CDR1 is LGHDT and CDR2 is YNNKEL (reference sequence). Losses at the gene ends were 2 bases for V and 6 bases for J; bases not matched to a gene: 5. This CDR3 is CASSQMGQGGQPQHF. CDR3 sequence (DNA): TGTGCCAGCAGCCAAATGGGACAGGGTGGTCAGCCCCAGCATTTT.

The J gene is TRBJ1-2, the V gene TRBV27, with TRBD1 identical over 7 bases. The CDR3 runs 15 residues. Germline loops: CDR1 MNHEY, CDR2 SMNVEV (reference sequence). The V segment lost 1 base and the J segment 0 bases; nucleotides outside the gene matches: 2. CDR3 in DNA: TGTGCCAGCAGTTTATTAGGGGGCACTAACTATGGCTACACCTTC. It yields the protein CASSLLGGTNYGYTF.

This rearrangement joins TRBV5-1 to TRBJ1-1; 7 nucleotides align to TRBD1. From germline, CDR1 is SGHRS and CDR2 YFSETQ. CDR3 length: 13 residues. Germline trimming cut 1 base from V and 5 bases from J; bases unmatched to any gene: 2. CDR3 loop: CASSLQGGTEAFF. The CDR3 DNA follows: TGCGCCAGCAGCTTGCAGGGGGGGACTGAAGCTTTCTTT.

This clone was counted ten times or more. The chain carries TRBV25-1 and TRBJ2-7, with TRBD2 matching 11 bases. Germline assignment: CDR1 MGHDK and CDR2 SYGVNS. Trimming cost V 4 bases and J 2 bases; bases outside gene matches: 1. The CDR3 runs to 14 residues. CDR3 nucleotides: TGTGCCAGCAGTGCGACTAGCGGGACCTACGAGCAGTACTTC. It yields the protein CASSATSGTYEQYF.